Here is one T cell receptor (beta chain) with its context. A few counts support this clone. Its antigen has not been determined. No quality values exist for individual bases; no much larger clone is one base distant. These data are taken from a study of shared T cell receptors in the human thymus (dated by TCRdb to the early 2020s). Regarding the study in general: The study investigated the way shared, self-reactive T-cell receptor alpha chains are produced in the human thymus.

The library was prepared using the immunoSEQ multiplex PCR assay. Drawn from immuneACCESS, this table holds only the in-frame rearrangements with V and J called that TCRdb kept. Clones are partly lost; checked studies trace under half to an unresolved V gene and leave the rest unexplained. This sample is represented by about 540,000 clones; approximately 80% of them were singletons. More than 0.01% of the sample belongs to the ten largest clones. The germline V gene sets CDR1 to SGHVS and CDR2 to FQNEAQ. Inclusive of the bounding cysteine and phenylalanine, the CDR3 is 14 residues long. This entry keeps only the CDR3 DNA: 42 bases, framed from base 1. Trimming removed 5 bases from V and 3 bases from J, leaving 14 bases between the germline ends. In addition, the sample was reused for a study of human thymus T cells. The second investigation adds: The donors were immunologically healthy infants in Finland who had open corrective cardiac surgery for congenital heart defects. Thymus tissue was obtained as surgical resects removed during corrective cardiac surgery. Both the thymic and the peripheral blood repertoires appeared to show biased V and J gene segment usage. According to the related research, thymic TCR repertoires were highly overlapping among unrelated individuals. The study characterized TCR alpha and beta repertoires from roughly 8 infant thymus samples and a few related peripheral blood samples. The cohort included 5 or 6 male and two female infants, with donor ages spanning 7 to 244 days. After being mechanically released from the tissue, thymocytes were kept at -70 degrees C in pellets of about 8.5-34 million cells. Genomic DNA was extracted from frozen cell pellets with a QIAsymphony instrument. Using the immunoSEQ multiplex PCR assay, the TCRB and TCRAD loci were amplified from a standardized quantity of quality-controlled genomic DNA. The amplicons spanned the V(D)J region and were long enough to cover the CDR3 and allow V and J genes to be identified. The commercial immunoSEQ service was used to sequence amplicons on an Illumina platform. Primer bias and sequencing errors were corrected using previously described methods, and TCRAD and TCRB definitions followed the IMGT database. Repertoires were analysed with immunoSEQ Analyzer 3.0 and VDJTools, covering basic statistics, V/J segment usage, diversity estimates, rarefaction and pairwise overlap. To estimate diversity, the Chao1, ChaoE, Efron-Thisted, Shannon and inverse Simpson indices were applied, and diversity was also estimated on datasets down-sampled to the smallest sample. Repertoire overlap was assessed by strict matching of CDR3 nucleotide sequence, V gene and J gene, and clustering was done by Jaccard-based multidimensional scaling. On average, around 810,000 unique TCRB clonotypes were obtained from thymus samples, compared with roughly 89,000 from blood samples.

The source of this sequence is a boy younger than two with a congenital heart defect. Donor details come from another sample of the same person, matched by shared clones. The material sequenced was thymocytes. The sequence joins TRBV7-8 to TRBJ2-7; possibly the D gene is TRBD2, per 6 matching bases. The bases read TGTGCCAGCAGCATCCGGGACTCAAACTACGAGCAGTACTTC. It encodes CASSIRDSNYEQYF.